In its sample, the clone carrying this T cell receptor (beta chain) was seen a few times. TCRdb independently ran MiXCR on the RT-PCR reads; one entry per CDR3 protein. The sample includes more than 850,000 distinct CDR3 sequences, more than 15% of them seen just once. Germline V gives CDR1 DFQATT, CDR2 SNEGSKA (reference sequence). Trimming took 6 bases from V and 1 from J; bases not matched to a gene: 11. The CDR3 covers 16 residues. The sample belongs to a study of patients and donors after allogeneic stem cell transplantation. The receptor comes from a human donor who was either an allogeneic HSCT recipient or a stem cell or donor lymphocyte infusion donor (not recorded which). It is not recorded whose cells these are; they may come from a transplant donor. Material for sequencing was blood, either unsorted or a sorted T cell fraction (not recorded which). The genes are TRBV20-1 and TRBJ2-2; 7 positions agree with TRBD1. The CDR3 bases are TGCAGTGCGCGTACCGCCGGGACAGTGAACACCGGGGAGCTGTTTTTT. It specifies CSARTAGTVNTGELFF.